This TCR beta chain was sequenced in a study of post-analysis software for immune sequencing data. At the level of the study: The cohort encompassed relapsing-remitting, secondary progressive and progressive-relapsing multiple sclerosis disease courses.

Concerning this clonotype itself: Antigen specificity is unknown. One junction end disagrees with the germline gene, perhaps due to a read error.

Points from the study as a whole: Strong co-clustering by F measure was evident for samples that had been prepared in the same batch. When compared against controls, multiple sclerosis patients showed significantly lower normalized Chao1 diversity. Patients had higher frequencies than controls of about 5 TRBV segments, including TRBV5-6, TRBV5-1 and TRBV20-1.

Germline V gene lookup returns CDR1 SQVTM and CDR2 ANQGSEA. The CDR3 is 14 amino acids. Each TCR beta cDNA library carried unique molecular identifiers. Each sample of about 1 to 10 million input T cells yielded around 500,000 cDNA molecules, so each molecule approximated one T cell. Each CDR3 protein is one row after TCRdb ran MiXCR on the PCR reads. The sample includes some 370,000 distinct CDR3 sequences, approximately 33% of them seen just once. The origin of this receptor is a girl aged 10-17 years with multiple sclerosis. The chain has TRBV29-1 and TRBJ2-1; no clear D. Material: blood. The CDR3 protein is CSVDRTRNYNERFF. In DNA, the CDR3 is TGCAGCGTTGACCGTACAAGAAACTACAATGAGCGGTTCTTC.